One T cell receptor beta chain is described in this entry. Using immunoSEQ multiplex PCR, the repertoire was profiled, and TCRdb retains in-frame clones only, with some absent. This sample has 35,000 to 40,000 clones; approximately 90% occur once, and the top ten carry 0.78%. This record comes from a study of T cell changes during pregnancy in multiple sclerosis. V trimming: 5 bases; J trimming: 4 bases; junction bases outside the gene matches: 1. The CDR3 is 12 amino acids. CDR1 and CDR2 from the germline V gene are SGDLS and YYNGEE. The chain combines TRBV9 with TRBJ2-3, with TRBD2 identical over 7 bases. Here the sequenced sample was CD4+ T cells from peripheral blood mononuclear cells, taken in the third trimester of pregnancy. The clonotype originates from a female donor with multiple sclerosis, enrolled in a pregnancy study. CDR3: CASSAGADTQYF. The CDR3 DNA sequence: TGTGCCAGCAGTGCGGGGGCAGATACGCAGTATTTT.